This entry concerns a single T cell receptor (beta chain). Only one count was recorded for this clone. There is no known antigen for this receptor. No base-level quality is on record; no much larger clone is a single base apart. The cohort comprised more than 550 healthy bone marrow donors. All cohort members were sampled while nominally healthy, although unrecorded immune exposures were likely present. The donor tested CMV seronegative and was one of the 352 seronegative cohort members. Each donor provided a peripheral blood sample, and peripheral blood mononuclear cells were used for TCR beta sequencing. Genomic DNA extraction from the blood cell samples was performed with the Qiagen DNeasy Blood Extraction Kit. This sample is part of a study of cytomegalovirus exposure and HLA in healthy donors (dated by TCRdb to the late 2010s). Some background on the complete study: An earlier analysis of approximately 640 of the donors reported about 250 Gb of sequence data and some 100 million unique TCR beta sequences from 150 million to 200 million T cells. An early release that covered some 630 HLA-typed donors contained approximately 300 gigabases of sequencing data and 85 million to 100 million unique TCR sequences. The later analysis used no new phenotypic data to find candidate immune exposures, relying instead on TCR beta sequences and their occurrence across donors. To predict cytomegalovirus infection status, the study brought together high-throughput TCR immunosequencing, statistical association of individual TCRs with disease status, and machine learning. Genome-wide SNP genotypes for about 60% of the roughly 670 donors were used in a later genetic analysis, which treated that subset as a discovery cohort. To decide whether each TCR beta V gene segment behaved as functional or pseudogenic, an earlier analysis of approximately 600 of the donors relied on high-throughput TCR beta sequencing. The study was designed to test whether signatures of past pathogen exposure could be identified by cataloging public T cell receptors. HLA typing covered class I and class II loci at four-digit resolution. Several DR-DQ haplotypes were handled as single units for association and clustering because linkage in the cohort was strong. The genetic ancestry cluster associated with self-reported Caucasian donors included roughly four fifths of the 300 to 400 genotyped donors. Along with the roughly 700-subject first cohort, a separate validation cohort of over 90 different subjects was used. The T cell repertoires of 666 subjects were profiled by immunosequencing and related to cytomegalovirus serostatus. Typing coverage varied by locus: roughly 620-640 donors for A, B, C, DRB1 and DQB1; more than 500 for DQA1; more than 600 for DPA1; 400 to 480 for DPB1. Among about 370 genotyped donors of the cohort, an average of around 220,000 unique TCR beta nucleotide sequences was sequenced per donor, of which 15% to 20% were non-productive. Donor age, sex, ethnicity and CMV serostatus were compiled alongside the repertoire data. A later analysis re-analyzed previously published TCR beta repertoires from roughly 600 donors and added high-resolution HLA genotyping to study TCR occurrence patterns. Every repertoire in the discovery cohort had been generated on one and the same sequencing platform. The investigation overall reported the following: Correlated functional status among segregating V segments might reflect linkage disequilibrium, but an unknown experimental factor could not be ruled out. HLA typing was unavailable for some donors at each locus, so association tests used only the typed subset. Compared with equally common non-associated chains, HLA-associated TCR beta chains in a later analysis were more clonally expanded and had lower generation probabilities. At a false discovery rate of 0.05, a later analysis linked 15,000 to 20,000 TCR beta sequences to specific HLA alleles. According to a later analysis, TCR association rates differed among HLA loci, with DRB1 alleles showing the most associated TCRs and HLA-C alleles showing the fewest. A later genetic analysis reported fewer N-insertions in productive TCRs among donors in an Asian-associated ancestry cluster than the roughly 700-donor mean. A cluster of highly shared sequence variants was judged likely to be a technical artifact of the sequencing pipeline. In an earlier analysis of some 500 of the donors, most TCR beta V segments appeared in productive rearrangements about 87% or about 30% of the time, broadly matching IMGT annotations. The classifier was reported to diagnose cytomegalovirus status with high specificity and sensitivity in both the original and validation cohorts. V-gene and J-gene trimming of TCR beta chains was associated with a missense DCLRE1C variant in a later genetic analysis, and the association was replicated in an independent cohort. Across donors, most TCR sequences were observed very rarely, whereas some public TCRs were present in many individuals. According to a later analysis, parvovirus B19, influenza, CMV and Epstein-Barr virus appeared linked to several top co-occurrence clusters. Only TCR beta chains were sequenced in this cohort, and the absence of alpha or paired-chain data limited detectable features. When HLA alleles, especially DR and DQ, strongly co-occurred, attributing TCR associations to individual alleles was difficult. The study listed approximately 160 TCR beta chains as associated with cytomegalovirus. Roughly uniform sequencing depth across donors was assumed in presence/absence analyses, although this assumption may not hold. Most CMV-associated TCR beta chains appeared to be HLA-restricted in a later analysis, and the HLA associations seemed to be driven largely by CMV exposure. It was suggested by the authors that the approach could potentially be generalized to other disease states and immunological phenotypes. The only immune exposure information available for the cohort was CMV serostatus. Because counts were too low, more than 15 rarely observed V segments, including chromosome 9 orphons, were excluded from the earlier analysis of around 590 of the donors. A few of the identified cytomegalovirus-associated TCR beta chains were confirmed in vitro to be specific for cytomegalovirus antigens. A further reported finding was that TCR beta sequences accurately predicted the HLA-A and HLA-B alleles for most subjects in the first cohort.

The library came from the immunoSEQ multiplex PCR assay. For the multiplex PCR, a mixture combining 60 forward primers for TCR Vbeta segments and 13 reverse primers for TCR Jbeta segments was used. The CDR3 region of rearranged TCR beta genes was amplified from genomic DNA by a multiplex PCR assay. Amplified TCR beta libraries were sequenced as 87-base-pair reads on the Illumina HiSeq System. The source study handled its data this way. Across the 670 or so repertoires, a later analysis counted some 80 million unique TCR beta chains, roughly 11 million of which were shared by at least two donors. Raw reads were error-corrected and collapsed into unique sequences with a nearest-neighbor algorithm that merged closely related sequences to remove PCR and sequencing errors. V, D and J gene segments were assigned by aligning CDR3 sequences to IMGT reference sequences. For a sequence to be retained, a match of at least six nucleotides to both a V gene segment and a J gene segment was required. Rearrangements were called productive when the CDR3 lacked stop codons and stayed in frame with V and J; all others were non-productive. Following IMGT convention, CDR3 was defined as the stretch from the second conserved V-encoded cysteine to the conserved J-encoded phenylalanine. Sequences without an unambiguous match to a single V gene segment were excluded from the earlier analysis of about 600 of the donors. In an earlier analysis of approximately 610 of the donors, V segments were called functional above 56.7% productive rearrangements and were called segregating when the between-donor standard deviation exceeded 5%. A statistical classification framework was developed to diagnose cytomegalovirus status using the catalog of TCR beta chain sequences. V and J gene assignment, in a later analysis, came from comparing TCR nucleotide sequences with IMGT/GENE-DB human TR gene sequences. In a later analysis, CDR3 sequences and most-parsimonious VDJ recombination scenarios were assigned using the TCRdist pipeline. In a later analysis, every TCR beta chain was defined by the combination of its CDR3 amino acid sequence and its V-gene family, and reads without a unique V-gene family were dropped. As a way to deal with suspected cross-contamination and a sequencing artifact, a later analysis dropped roughly 620 nucleotide sequences that were highly shared and had low generation probability. For each public chain, a later analysis derived a clonal expansion index from normalized ranks of inferred template counts within each repertoire. Generation probabilities in a later analysis came from a VDJ recombination model fitted to out-of-frame rearrangements, and those results were checked against IGoR. A later analysis scored TCR-TCR, TCR-HLA and TCR-CMV co-occurrence with hypergeometric tests, applying a repertoire-size bias correction to TCR pairs. To estimate false discovery rates, a later analysis permuted the HLA or CMV assignments 20 times. A later analysis grouped co-occurring TCRs with DBSCAN, adding TCRdist sequence similarity when clustering within HLA-allele-positive subsets. Co-occurrence clustering excluded repertoires with fewer than 30,000 or more than 120,000 public chains, plus five with anomalous nucleotide sharing. The source is immuneACCESS, and TCRdb retained only in-frame sequences with V and J called. Part of the clones is not carried over; for the studies checked, unresolved V genes explain less than half of this, and the remainder is unexplained. The V and J calls and the clone size are those of that table, but D and trimming were determined from the DNA. The sample yields roughly 34,000 clones; 80% were counted once. Of the sample, around 6% is held by the ten largest clones.

The source material was PBMCs. The receptor comes from a male donor in good health and CMV-seronegative.

The CDR3 protein: CASRVGVNSYNEQFF. In nucleotide form, the sequence is TGTGCCAGCAGGGTAGGGGTTAACTCCTACAATGAGCAGTTCTTC. This receptor chain uses TRBV5-4 and TRBJ2-1, with a tentative D gene TRBD1 over 5 matching bases. V is shortened by 5 bases, J by 0 bases, and the region joining them spans 12 bases. The germline V gene (reference sequence) supplies CDR1 SGHNT and CDR2 YYREEE. The cysteine opens and the phenylalanine closes a CDR3 of 15 amino acids. The DNA shown is the 45-base CDR3, in frame from base 1.